What follows are 26 T cell receptor beta chains derived from one specimen sequenced in a study of STAT5B mutations in CD4+ large granular lymphocyte leukemia. Sequenced by immunoSEQ multiplex PCR; TCRdb stores in-frame clones only, minus some. Of roughly 30,000 clones in the sample, more than 75% were seen once. The sequenced sample consisted of CD4+ T cells from blood buffy coats. Receptor source: a human donor in good health.

In DNA form, the CDR3 reads TGCGCCAGCAGCCAAGATGTAACAGCTGAAAAACTGTTTTTT. This encodes CASSQDVTAEKLFF. The J gene is TRBJ1-4, the V gene TRBV4-3; D gene unclear. CDR3 length equals 14 residues. V dropped 0 bases and J dropped 7 bases, with 9 bases sitting between them. Germline assignment: CDR1 LGHNA and CDR2 YSLEER.

The chain links TRBV14 to TRBJ2-1; the D is unclear. CDR3 length: 13 residues. CDR1 is SGHDN and CDR2 is FVKESK in the germline V gene. V was pared by 0 bases and J by 9 bases, with 9 bases between. The CDR3: CASSQEWYGEQFF. The CDR3 coding sequence is TGTGCCAGCAGCCAAGAGTGGTACGGTGAGCAGTTCTTC.

The chain couples TRBV9 to TRBJ2-2; possible D gene TRBD1, 6 bases. This CDR3 region has 16 residues. Trimming took 2 bases from V and 1 from J, leaving 12 bases between them. The germline V gene encodes CDR1 SGDLS and CDR2 YYNGEE. CDR3 sequence (DNA): TGTGCCAGCAGCGTGTCCGGACAGATGAACACCGGGGAGCTGTTTTTT. Protein: CASSVSGQMNTGELFF.

The chain carries TRBV14 and TRBJ1-2; D ambiguous. Germline V gene sequence: CDR1 SGHDN, CDR2 FVKESK. V gave up 2 bases and J gave up 8 bases, with 12 bases separating them. The CDR3 is 13 residues long. In DNA, the CDR3 is TGTGCCAGCAGCCAATGGAGGGCAGGAGGCTACACCTTC. Protein product: CASSQWRAGGYTF.

The rearrangement uses TRBV6-6 and TRBJ2-2; 7 bases agree with TRBD2. The V segment lost 8 bases and the J segment 7 bases; nucleotides outside the gene matches: 4. The CDR3 spans 12 residues. Looked up from germline, CDR1 is MNHNY and CDR2 is SVGAGI (reference sequence). The CDR3 DNA reads TGTGCCAGCCGGGCGGGGGACGGGGAGCTGTTTTTT. This sequence encodes CASRAGDGELFF.

The chain combines TRBV5-8 with TRBJ1-1, with D tentatively TRBD1 (5 bases). V gave up 1 base and J gave up 4 bases, with 11 bases separating them. Germline V gene data show CDR1 as SGHTS and CDR2 as YDEGEE. The CDR3 covers 14 residues. This CDR3 is CASSLWGGGTEAFF. The CDR3 bases are TGTGCCAGCAGCTTGTGGGGCGGAGGCACTGAAGCTTTCTTT.

CDR3 loop: CASSLGNGLNTEAFF. The CDR3 region has the DNA TGTGCCAGCAGCTTGGGGAACGGTCTGAACACTGAAGCTTTCTTT. The V and J genes are TRBV5-4 and TRBJ1-1; D uncertain. Trimming took off 0 bases at V and 0 bases at J, with 9 bases between the two ends. The CDR3 spans 15 residues. Germline assignment: CDR1 SGHNT and CDR2 YYREEE (reference sequence).

The chain has TRBV7-2 and TRBJ1-1, with 8 nucleotides matching TRBD1. This CDR3 comprises 13 residues. CDR1 SGHTA and CDR2 FQGNSA come from the germline V gene. The ends lost 3 bases at V and 10 bases at J; junction bases unmatched: 7. CDR3 protein: CASSFGAGTGAFF. CDR3 DNA: TGTGCCAGCAGCTTCGGGGCGGGGACAGGAGCTTTCTTT.

About this clone itself: A read error may produce the germline difference seen at one junction end. The CDR3 region is CASSLVGGSDNEQFF. The CDR3 coding sequence is TGCGCCAGCAGCTTGGTAGGGGGCTCCGACAATGAGCAGTTCTTC. The chain joins TRBV5-1 to TRBJ2-1, with TRBD1 identical over 7 bases. The germline V gene has CDR1 SGHRS and CDR2 YFSETQ. The CDR3 runs 15 residues. Looking up the rest from reference TRBV5-1 and TRBJ2-1 gives the full variable domain: KAGVTQTPRYLIKTRGQQVTLSCSPISGHRSVSWYQQTPGQGLQFLFEYFSETQRNKGNFPGRFSGRQFSNSRSEMNVSTLELGDSALYLCASSLVGGSDNEQFFGPGTRLTVL.

This chain uses TRBV28 with TRBJ2-3; 12 bases match TRBD2. V lost 3 bases and J lost 2; bases outside the gene matches: 9. CDR1 is MDHEN and CDR2 is SYDVKM in the germline V gene. The CDR3 contains 18 residues. As DNA, the CDR3 is TGTGCCAGCAGTTTTCCCCTAGCGGGAGGGCCGATCACAGATACGCAGTATTTT. Residues: CASSFPLAGGPITDTQYF.

The chain is built from TRBV6-5 and TRBJ2-1; possible D gene TRBD1, 6 bases. Trimming left V 6 bases short and J 6 bases short, with 18 bases between. CDR1 MNHEY and CDR2 SVGAGI come from the germline V gene. This CDR3 has 15 amino acids. The DNA of the CDR3 is TGTGCCAGCAGACCTCAGGGGCCCAACCGCAATGAGCAGTTCTTC. This translates into CASRPQGPNRNEQFF.

This chain connects TRBV11-2 to TRBJ2-2; tentatively, D is TRBD2 (7 bases). The CDR3 has 15 amino acids. In germline, CDR1 is SGHAT, CDR2 FQNNGV. V was clipped by 3 bases and J by 5 bases, with 13 bases between them. The CDR3 DNA follows: TGTGCCAGCAGCTTTGGGGGGGGCTTAACCGGGGAGCTGTTTTTT. Translated, it gives CASSFGGGLTGELFF.

This chain uses TRBV6-5 with TRBJ2-2; 7 bases are a match to TRBD1. The CDR3 length is 15 residues. Trimming took 5 bases from V and 2 from J; bases not matched to a gene: 5. Germline lookup yields CDR1 MNHEY and CDR2 SVGAGI. The CDR3 DNA reads TGTGCCAGCAGTAACAGGGGCCTCAACACCGGGGAGCTGTTTTTT. Amino acids: CASSNRGLNTGELFF.

The chain links TRBV10-3 to TRBJ2-5, with D possibly being TRBD1 or TRBD2 (5 bases each). CDR1 is ENHRY and CDR2 is SYGVKD in the germline V gene. Trimming shortened V by 6 bases and J by 4 bases, and 12 bases separated the two germline ends. This CDR3 is 13 amino acids long. The CDR3 DNA follows: TGTGCCATCAGGGCGACAGAGGGAGAGACCCAGTACTTC. This encodes CAIRATEGETQYF.

The V and J genes are TRBV27 and TRBJ1-4; D may be TRBD1 (5 bases). Germline loops: CDR1 MNHEY, CDR2 SMNVEV (reference sequence). V lost 6 bases and J 7 bases, leaving 15 bases between the germline ends. CDR3 length: 14 amino acids. As DNA, the CDR3 is TGTGCCAGCAGACCAACAAGGGGCAGTGAAAAACTGTTTTTT. Translation: CASRPTRGSEKLFF.

This chain uses TRBV7-2 with TRBJ1-6; maybe TRBD1 (6 bases). Trimming left V 6 bases short and J 9 bases short, with 15 bases between. The germline V gene has CDR1 SGHTA and CDR2 FQGNSA. The CDR3 extends over 14 amino acids. Written as DNA, the CDR3 is TGTGCCAGCAGACGGACAGACCACGGTTCACCCCTCCACTTT. Translating gives CASRRTDHGSPLHF.

This clone came up a few times. The CDR3 sequence: CASSVGVAGGSEQYF. The CDR3 bases are TGTGCCAGCAGCGTAGGGGTAGCGGGAGGGAGCGAGCAGTACTTC. The genes are TRBV9 and TRBJ2-7; 11 nucleotides align to TRBD2. The germline gives CDR1 SGDLS, CDR2 YYNGEE. This CDR3 is built from 15 residues. V lost 0 bases and J lost 6; bases outside the gene matches: 5.

The V and J genes are TRBV5-1 and TRBJ1-2, with unresolved D. The CDR3 spans 15 residues. The V end lost 0 bases, the J end lost 2 bases, and 11 bases lay between the germline ends. Per germline, CDR1 SGHRS and CDR2 YFSETQ. The CDR3 DNA is TGCGCCAGCAGCTTGGATGTGGGCCGAAACTATGGCTACACCTTC. Amino acid sequence: CASSLDVGRNYGYTF.

The rearrangement links TRBV28 to TRBJ2-7; no clear D gene. The ends were cut back, 3 bases at V and 0 bases at J, with 12 bases in the middle. Germline V gene data show CDR1 as MDHEN and CDR2 as SYDVKM. The CDR3 loop spans 15 amino acids. The CDR3 sequence: CASSLAGAFSYEQYF. In DNA form, the CDR3 reads TGTGCCAGCAGTTTGGCAGGCGCCTTCTCCTACGAGCAGTACTTC.

The chain joins TRBV5-1 to TRBJ2-5; D unclear. V lost 0 bases and J 4 bases, leaving 4 bases between the germline ends. The CDR3 contains 12 residues. Germline CDR1 SGHRS, CDR2 YFSETQ. CDR3 loop: CASSLVGETQYF. As DNA, the CDR3 is TGCGCCAGCAGCTTGGTGGGAGAGACCCAGTACTTC.

This chain joins TRBV29-1 and TRBJ2-1; tentatively, D is TRBD1 or TRBD2 (5 bases each). The CDR3 covers 14 residues. Germline V CDR1 and CDR2: SQVTM, ANQGSEA. Trimming pared 6 bases from V and 5 bases from J, leaving 17 bases between. CDR3 nucleotide sequence: TGCAGCGTGCTTGGGGGAAGGGCTAACAATGAGCAGTTCTTC. It encodes CSVLGGRANNEQFF.

The chain couples TRBV4-2 to TRBJ1-1; D perhaps matches TRBD1 (5 bases). CDR1 LGHNA and CDR2 YNFKEQ come from the germline V gene. Trimming took off 0 bases at V and 0 bases at J, with 17 bases between the two ends. The CDR3 has 18 residues. For the CDR3, the DNA is TGTGCCAGCAGCCAAGAGCGGGCAGGGACGAATTTGAACACTGAAGCTTTCTTT. Its protein is CASSQERAGTNLNTEAFF.

The chain couples TRBV28 to TRBJ1-1; TRBD1 aligns across 9 bases. J lost 7 bases, V lost 1 base, and 19 bases had no gene match. This CDR3 region has 19 residues. Germline V gives CDR1 MDHEN, CDR2 SYDVKM. CDR3 sequence: CASSLFAPGGQGRRGEAFF. The CDR3 DNA sequence: TGTGCCAGCAGTTTATTCGCCCCTGGCGGACAGGGGAGAAGGGGTGAAGCTTTCTTT.

A few counts support this clone. The CDR3 DNA reads TGTGCCAGCAGTTCGGGGGGAGGCGGAGTCTATGGCTACACCTTC. Translation gives CASSSGGGGVYGYTF. The chain couples TRBV28 to TRBJ1-2; the D gene is possibly TRBD1 (5 bases). V gave up 4 bases and J gave up 4 bases, with 16 bases separating them. Germline lookup yields CDR1 MDHEN and CDR2 SYDVKM. The CDR3 is 15 residues long.

This chain uses TRBV29-1 with TRBJ2-1; D assignment may be TRBD1 or TRBD2 (6 bases each). The V end was cut by 0 bases, the J end by 7 bases, with 13 bases between. CDR1 is SQVTM and CDR2 is ANQGSEA in the germline V gene. CDR3 length: 14 residues. CDR3 sequence: CSVEERGRINEQFF. DNA of the CDR3: TGCAGCGTTGAAGAACGGGGGCGAATAAATGAGCAGTTCTTC.

V is TRBV10-3 and J is TRBJ1-5, with D maybe TRBD1 (5 bases). V was pared by 4 bases and J by 7 bases, with 11 bases between. Germline V gene data show CDR1 as ENHRY and CDR2 as SYGVKD. The CDR3 consists of 13 residues. The CDR3, as DNA: TGTGCCATCAGTGGGCAGGGAGACCAGCCCCAGCATTTT. It specifies CAISGQGDQPQHF.